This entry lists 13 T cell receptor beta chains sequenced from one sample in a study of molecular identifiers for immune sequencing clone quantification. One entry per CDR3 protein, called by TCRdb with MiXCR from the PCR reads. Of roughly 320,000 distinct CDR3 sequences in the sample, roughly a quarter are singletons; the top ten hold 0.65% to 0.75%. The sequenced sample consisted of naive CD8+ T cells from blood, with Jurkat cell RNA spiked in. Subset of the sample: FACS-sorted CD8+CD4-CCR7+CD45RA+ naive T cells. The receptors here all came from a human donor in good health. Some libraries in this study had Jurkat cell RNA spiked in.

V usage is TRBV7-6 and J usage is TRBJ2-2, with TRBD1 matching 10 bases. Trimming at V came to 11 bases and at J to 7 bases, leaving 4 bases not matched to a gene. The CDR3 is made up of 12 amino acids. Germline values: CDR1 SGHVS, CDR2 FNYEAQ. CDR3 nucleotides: TGTGCCGGGACAGGGGTGTTCGGGGAGCTGTTTTTT. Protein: CAGTGVFGELFF.

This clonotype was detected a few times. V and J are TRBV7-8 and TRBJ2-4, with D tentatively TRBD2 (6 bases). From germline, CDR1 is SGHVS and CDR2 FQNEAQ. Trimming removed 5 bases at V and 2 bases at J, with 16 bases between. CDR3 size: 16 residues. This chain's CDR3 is CASSPRTTHPKNIQYF. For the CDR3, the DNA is TGTGCCAGCAGCCCCAGGACTACCCACCCCAAAAACATTCAGTACTTC.

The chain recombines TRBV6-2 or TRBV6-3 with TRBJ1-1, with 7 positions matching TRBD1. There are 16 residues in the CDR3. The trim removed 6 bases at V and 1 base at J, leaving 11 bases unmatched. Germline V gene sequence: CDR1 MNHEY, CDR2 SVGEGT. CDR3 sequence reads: CASSAHRGGGNTEAFF. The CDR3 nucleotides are TGTGCCAGCAGCGCCCACAGGGGAGGTGGGAACACTGAAGCTTTCTTT.

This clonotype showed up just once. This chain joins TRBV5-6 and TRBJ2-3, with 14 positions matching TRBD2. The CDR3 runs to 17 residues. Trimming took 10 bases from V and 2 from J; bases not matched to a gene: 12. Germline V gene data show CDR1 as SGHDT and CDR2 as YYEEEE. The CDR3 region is CARTGGTSGGITDTQYF. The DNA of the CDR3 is TGTGCCCGCACCGGGGGGACTAGCGGGGGTATCACAGATACGCAGTATTTT.

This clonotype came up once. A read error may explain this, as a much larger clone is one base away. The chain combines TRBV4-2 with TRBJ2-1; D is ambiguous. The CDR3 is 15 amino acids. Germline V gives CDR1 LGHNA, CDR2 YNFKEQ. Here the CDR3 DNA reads TGTGCCAGCAGCCAAGGGATGCCCGGGTACAATGAGCGGTTCTTC. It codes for CASSQGMPGYNERFF.

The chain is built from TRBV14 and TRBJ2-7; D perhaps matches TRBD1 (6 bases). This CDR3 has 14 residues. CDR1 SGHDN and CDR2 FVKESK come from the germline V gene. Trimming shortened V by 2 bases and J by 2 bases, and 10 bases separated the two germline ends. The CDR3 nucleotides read TGTGCCAGCAGCCAAACCGGGACAACCTACGAGCAGTACTTC. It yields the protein CASSQTGTTYEQYF.

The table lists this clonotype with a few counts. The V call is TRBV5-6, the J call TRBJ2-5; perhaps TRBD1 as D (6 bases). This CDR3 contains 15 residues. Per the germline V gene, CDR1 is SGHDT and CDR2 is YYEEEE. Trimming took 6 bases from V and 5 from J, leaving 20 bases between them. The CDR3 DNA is TGTGCCAGCAACCCAGGGGTTTCATATCAGGAGACCCAGTACTTC. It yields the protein CASNPGVSYQETQYF.

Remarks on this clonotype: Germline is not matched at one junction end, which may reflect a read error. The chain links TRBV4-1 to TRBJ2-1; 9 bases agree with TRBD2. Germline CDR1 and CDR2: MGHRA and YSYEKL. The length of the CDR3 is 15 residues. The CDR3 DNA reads TGCGCCAGCAGCCAACTTGCGGGGGGGTACAGTGAGCAGTTCTTC. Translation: CASSQLAGGYSEQFF.

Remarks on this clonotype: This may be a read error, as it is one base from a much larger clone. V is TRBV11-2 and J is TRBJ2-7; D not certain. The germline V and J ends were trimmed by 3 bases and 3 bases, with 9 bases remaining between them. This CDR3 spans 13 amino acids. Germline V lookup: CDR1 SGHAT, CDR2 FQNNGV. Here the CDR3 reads CASSLWPFYEQYF. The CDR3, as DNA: TGTGCCAGCAGCTTGTGGCCCTTCTACGAGCAGTACTTC.

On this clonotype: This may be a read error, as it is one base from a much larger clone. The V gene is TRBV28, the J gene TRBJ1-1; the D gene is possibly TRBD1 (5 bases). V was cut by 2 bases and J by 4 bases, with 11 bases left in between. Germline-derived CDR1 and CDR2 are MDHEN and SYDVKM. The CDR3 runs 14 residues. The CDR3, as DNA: TGTGCCAGCAGTTTAATAAGGGGAGGCACTGAAGCTTTCTTT. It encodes CASSLIRGGTEAFF.

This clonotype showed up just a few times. The CDR3 DNA reads as TGTGCCAGCAGCTCACAGGGATCCCTCTACGAGCAGTACTTC. Translating it yields CASSSQGSLYEQYF. V gene TRBV5-6 combines with J gene TRBJ2-7; D possibly corresponds to TRBD1 (6 bases). Germline CDR1 SGHDT, CDR2 YYEEEE. V lost 3 bases and J 3 bases, leaving 13 bases between the germline ends. CDR3 length: 14 residues.

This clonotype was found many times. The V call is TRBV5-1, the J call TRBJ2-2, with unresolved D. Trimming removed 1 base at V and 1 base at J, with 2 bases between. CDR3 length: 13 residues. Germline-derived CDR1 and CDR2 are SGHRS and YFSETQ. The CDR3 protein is CASSLRNTGELFF. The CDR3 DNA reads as TGCGCCAGCAGCTTGAGGAACACCGGGGAGCTGTTTTTT.

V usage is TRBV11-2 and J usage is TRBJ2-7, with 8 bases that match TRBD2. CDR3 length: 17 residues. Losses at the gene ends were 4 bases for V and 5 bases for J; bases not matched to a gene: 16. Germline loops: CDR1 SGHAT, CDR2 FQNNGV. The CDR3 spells CASSYTGARGRRHEQYF. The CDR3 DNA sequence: TGTGCCAGCAGCTATACCGGGGCCCGCGGGAGGAGGCACGAGCAGTACTTC.